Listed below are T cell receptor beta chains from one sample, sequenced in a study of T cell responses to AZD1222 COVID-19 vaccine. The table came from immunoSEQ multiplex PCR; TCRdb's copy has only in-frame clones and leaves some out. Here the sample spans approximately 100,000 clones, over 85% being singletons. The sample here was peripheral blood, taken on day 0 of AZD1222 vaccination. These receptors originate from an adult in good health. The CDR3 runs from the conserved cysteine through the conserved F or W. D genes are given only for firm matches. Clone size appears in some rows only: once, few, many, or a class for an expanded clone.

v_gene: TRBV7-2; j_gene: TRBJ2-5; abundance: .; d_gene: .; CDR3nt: TGTGCCAGCAGCTTAGCTCGAGGGGGAGAGACCCAGTACTTC; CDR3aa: CASSLARGGETQYF
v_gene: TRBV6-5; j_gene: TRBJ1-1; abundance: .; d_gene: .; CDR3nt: TGTGCCAGCAGTTACGGTTCGCGAAACACTGAAGCTTTCTTT; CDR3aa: CASSYGSRNTEAFF
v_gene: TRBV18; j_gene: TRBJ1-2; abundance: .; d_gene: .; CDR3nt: TGTGCCAGCTCACCATTGAGGGGTAACTATGGCTACACCTTC; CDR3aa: CASSPLRGNYGYTF
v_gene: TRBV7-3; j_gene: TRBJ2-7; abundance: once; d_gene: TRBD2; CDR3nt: TGTGCCAGCAGCGTGGCACGACTAGCGGGAAGCTGGCGGCAGTACTTC; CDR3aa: CASSVARLAGSWRQYF
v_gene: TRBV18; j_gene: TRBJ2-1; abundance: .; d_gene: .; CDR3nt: TGTGCCAGCTCACCGAAGGGTAGCTCCTACAATGAGCAGTTCTTC; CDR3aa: CASSPKGSSYNEQFF
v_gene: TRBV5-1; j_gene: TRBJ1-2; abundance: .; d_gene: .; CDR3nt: TGCGCCAGCAGCTTGGCTGGGGTTAACTATGGCTACACCTTC; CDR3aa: CASSLAGVNYGYTF
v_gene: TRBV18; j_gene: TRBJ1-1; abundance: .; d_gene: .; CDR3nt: TGTGCCAGCTCACCGAGCAGGGGAAAGTCAACTGAAGCTTTCTTT; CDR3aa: CASSPSRGKSTEAFF
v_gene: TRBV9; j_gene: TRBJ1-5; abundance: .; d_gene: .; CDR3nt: TGTGCCAGCAGCGTTGGTGGGAGTCAGCCCCAGCATTTT; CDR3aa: CASSVGGSQPQHF
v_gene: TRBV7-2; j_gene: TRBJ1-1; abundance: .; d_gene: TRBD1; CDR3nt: TGTGCCAGCAGCATAGGGACAGCCCTTGAAGCTTTCTTT; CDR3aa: CASSIGTALEAFF
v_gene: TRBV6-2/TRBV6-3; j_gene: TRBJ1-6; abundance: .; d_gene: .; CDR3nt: TGTGCCAGCAGTTCTGAGACAAATAATTCACCCCTCCACTTT; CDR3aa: CASSSETNNSPLHF
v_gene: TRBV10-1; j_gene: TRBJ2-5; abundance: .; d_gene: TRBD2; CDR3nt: TGCGCCAGCAGTGAAGGTCGGCCTAGCGGGTACCAAGAGACCCAGTACTTC; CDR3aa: CASSEGRPSGYQETQYF
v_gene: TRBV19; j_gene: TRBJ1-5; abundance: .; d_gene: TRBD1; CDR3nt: TGTGCCAGTAGGGACAGGGGACAGCCCCAGCATTTT; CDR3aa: CASRDRGQPQHF
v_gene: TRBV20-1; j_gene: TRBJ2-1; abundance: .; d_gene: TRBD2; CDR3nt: TGCAGTGCTAGTGCAGCGGGAGGGCCCGATGAGCAGTTCTTC; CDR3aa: CSASAAGGPDEQFF
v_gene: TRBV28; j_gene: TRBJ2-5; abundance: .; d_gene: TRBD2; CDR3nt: TGTGCCAGCAAAGGAGGACTAGCGGGAGTAGAGACCCAGTACTTC; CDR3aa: CASKGGLAGVETQYF
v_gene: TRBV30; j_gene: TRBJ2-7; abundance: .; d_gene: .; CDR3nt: TGTGCCTGGAGTGTAAGAGGGAACGAGCAGTACTTC; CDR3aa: CAWSVRGNEQYF
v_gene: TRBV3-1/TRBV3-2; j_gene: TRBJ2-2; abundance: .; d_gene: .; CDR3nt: TGTGCCAGCAGCCAAGATCTCCCGCCTATCGCGAACACCGGGGAGCTGTTTTTT; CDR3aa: CASSQDLPPIANTGELFF
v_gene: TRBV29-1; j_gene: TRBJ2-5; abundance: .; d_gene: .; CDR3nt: TGCAGCGTTGATAGAGGGAGAGAGACCCAGTACTTC; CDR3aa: CSVDRGRETQYF
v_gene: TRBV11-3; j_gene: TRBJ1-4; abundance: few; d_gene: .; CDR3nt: TGTGCCAGCAGCTGGGGTGCTAATGAAAAACTGTTTTTT; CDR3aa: CASSWGANEKLFF
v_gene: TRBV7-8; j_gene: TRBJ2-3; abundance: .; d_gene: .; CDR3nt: TGTGCCAGCAGCTTAACGGCGGGCCGAGATACGCAGTATTTT; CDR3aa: CASSLTAGRDTQYF
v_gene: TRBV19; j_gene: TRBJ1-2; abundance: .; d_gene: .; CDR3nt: TGTGCCAGTAAGGTAGGGCCCGAGGACAGCTATGGCTACACCTTC; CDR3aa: CASKVGPEDSYGYTF
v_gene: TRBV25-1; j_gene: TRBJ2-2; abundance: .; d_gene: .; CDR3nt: TGTGCCAGCAGTGTTAGAATGGGCTCCACCGGGGAGCTGTTTTTT; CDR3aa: CASSVRMGSTGELFF
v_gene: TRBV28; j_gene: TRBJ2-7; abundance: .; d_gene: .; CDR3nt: TGTGCCAGCAGTTTTATGGGGGGGCAGTACGAGCAGTACTTC; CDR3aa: CASSFMGGQYEQYF
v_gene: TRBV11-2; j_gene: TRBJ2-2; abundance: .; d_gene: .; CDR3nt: TGTGCCAGCAGATCCATATCCGGGGAGCTGTTTTTT; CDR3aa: CASRSISGELFF
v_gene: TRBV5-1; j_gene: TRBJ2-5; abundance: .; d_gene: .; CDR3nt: TGCGCCAGCAGCCTGAGTCTACAGGGATCGGCGACCCAGTACTTC; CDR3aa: CASSLSLQGSATQYF
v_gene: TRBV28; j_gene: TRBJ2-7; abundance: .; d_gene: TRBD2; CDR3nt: TGTGCCAGCAGACCTCAGACTAGCGGGAACTCCTACGAGCAGTACTTC; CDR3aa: CASRPQTSGNSYEQYF
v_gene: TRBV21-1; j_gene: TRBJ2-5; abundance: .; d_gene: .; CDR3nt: TGTGCCAGCACAGCTGCGCAAGAGACCCAGTACTTC; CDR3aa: CASTAAQETQYF
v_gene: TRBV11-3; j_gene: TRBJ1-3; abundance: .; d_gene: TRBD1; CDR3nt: TGTGCCAGCAGCACCCAGACAGGGGCTGGAAACACCATATATTTT; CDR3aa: CASSTQTGAGNTIYF
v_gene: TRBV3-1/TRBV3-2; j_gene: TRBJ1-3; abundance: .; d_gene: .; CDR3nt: TGTGCCAGCAGCCAGTCTATCAGAAACACCATATATTTT; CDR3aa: CASSQSIRNTIYF
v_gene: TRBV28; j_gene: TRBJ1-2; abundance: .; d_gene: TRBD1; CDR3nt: TGTGCCAGCAGCTACGGGACAGGGGGACTTACTAACTATGGCTACACCTTC; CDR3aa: CASSYGTGGLTNYGYTF
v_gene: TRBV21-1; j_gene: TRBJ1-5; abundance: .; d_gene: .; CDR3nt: TGTGCCAGCAGCAAACAAGTAAGAGACAGGGAAGGTTTTGGCAGGCCCCAGCATTTT; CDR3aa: CASSKQVRDREGFGRPQHF
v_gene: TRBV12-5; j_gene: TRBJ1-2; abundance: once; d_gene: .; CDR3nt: TGTGCTAGTGGTTTGCGCGCCTCAGGGTATGGCTACACCTTC; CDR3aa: CASGLRASGYGYTF
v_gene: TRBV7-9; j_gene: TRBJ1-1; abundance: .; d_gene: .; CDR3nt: TGTGCCAGCAGCCCCGAAGGGGATGCAGGGCTTGAAGCTTTCTTT; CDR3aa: CASSPEGDAGLEAFF
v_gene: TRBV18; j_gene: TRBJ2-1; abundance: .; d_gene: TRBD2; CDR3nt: TGTGCCAGCTCACCACCGAGCGGGAGGATCGACAATGAGCAGTTCTTC; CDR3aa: CASSPPSGRIDNEQFF
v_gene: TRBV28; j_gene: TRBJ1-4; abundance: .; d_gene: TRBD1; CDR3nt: TGTGCCAGCAGTCTCGGGACAGGGTTTGAAAAACTGTTTTTT; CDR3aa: CASSLGTGFEKLFF
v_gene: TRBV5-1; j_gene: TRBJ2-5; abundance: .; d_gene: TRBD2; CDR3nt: TGCGCCAGCAGCTTGGGACTAGCGGGCCCCCAGTACTTC; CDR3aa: CASSLGLAGPQYF
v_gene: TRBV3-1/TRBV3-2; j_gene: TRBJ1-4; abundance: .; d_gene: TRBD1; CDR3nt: TGTGCCAGCGGGACAGCTAATGAAAAACTGTTTTTT; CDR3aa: CASGTANEKLFF
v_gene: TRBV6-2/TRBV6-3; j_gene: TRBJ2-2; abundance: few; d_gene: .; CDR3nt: TGTGCCAGCAGTTGGGAGGCCGGGGAGCTGTTTTTT; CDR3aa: CASSWEAGELFF
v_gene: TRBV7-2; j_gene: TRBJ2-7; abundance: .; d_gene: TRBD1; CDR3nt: TGTGCCAGCAGCTTGGACAGGAGCTCCTACGAGCAGTACTTC; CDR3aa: CASSLDRSSYEQYF
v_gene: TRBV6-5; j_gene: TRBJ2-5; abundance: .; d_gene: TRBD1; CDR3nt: TGTGCCAGCAGTTACTCCCCAGGGGGCGCAAAGACCCAGTACTTC; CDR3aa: CASSYSPGGAKTQYF
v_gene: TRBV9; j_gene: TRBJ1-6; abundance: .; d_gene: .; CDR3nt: TGTGCCAGCAGCGTTACAGGGTCGGTGGTGAATTCACCCCTCCACTTT; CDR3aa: CASSVTGSVVNSPLHF
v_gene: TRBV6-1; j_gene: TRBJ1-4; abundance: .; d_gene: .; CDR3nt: TGTGCCAGCAGTGCACACCCTCGGGTACAGGGTGAAAAACTGTTTTTT; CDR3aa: CASSAHPRVQGEKLFF
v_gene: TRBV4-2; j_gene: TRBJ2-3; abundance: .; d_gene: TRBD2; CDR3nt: TGTGCCAGCAGCCCCGGGACTAGCGAGACAGATACGCAGTATTTT; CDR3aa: CASSPGTSETDTQYF
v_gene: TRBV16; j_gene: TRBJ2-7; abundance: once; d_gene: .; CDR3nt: TGTGCCAGCAGCCAAGCAGGGACCTACGAGCAGTACTTC; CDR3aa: CASSQAGTYEQYF
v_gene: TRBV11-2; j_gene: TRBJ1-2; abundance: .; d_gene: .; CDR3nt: TGTGCCAGCAGCTTGCGCCTCACCTATGGCTACACCTTC; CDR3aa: CASSLRLTYGYTF
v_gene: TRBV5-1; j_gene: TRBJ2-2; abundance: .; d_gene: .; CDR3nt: TGCGCCAGCAGCCCCACAGGGCCGGCCGGGGAGCTGTTTTTT; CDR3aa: CASSPTGPAGELFF
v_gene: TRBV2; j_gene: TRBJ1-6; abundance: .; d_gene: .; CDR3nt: TGTGCCAGCATGAGGACGAGGGATTCACCCCTCCACTTT; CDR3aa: CASMRTRDSPLHF
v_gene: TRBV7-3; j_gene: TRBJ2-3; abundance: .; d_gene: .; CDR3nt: TGTGCCAGCAGCTCCTTGGGACTCCGAGATACGCAGTATTTT; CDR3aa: CASSSLGLRDTQYF
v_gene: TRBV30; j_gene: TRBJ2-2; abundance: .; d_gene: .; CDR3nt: TGTGCCTGGAATAGGGACGGTTACACCGGGGAGCTGTTTTTT; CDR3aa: CAWNRDGYTGELFF
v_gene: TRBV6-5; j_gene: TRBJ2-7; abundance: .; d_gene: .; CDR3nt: TGTGCCAGCAGTCCCAGAATCCCCGACGGCTACGAGCAGTACTTC; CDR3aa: CASSPRIPDGYEQYF
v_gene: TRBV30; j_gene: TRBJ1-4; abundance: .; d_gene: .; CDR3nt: TGTGCCTGGAGTGTAGGAAGGGTAGCTAATGAAAAACTGTTTTTT; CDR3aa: CAWSVGRVANEKLFF